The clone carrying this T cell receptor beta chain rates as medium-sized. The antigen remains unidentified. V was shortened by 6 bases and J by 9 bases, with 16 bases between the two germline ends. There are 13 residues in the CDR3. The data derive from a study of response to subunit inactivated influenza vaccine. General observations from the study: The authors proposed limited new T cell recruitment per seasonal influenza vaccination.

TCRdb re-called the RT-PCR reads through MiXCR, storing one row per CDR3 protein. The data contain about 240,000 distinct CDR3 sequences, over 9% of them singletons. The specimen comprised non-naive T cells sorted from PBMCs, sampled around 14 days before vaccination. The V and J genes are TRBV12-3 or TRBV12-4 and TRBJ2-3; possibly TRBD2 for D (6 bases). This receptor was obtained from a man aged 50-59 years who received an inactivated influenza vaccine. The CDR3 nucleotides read TGTGCCAGCAGGCCCGACCGGGGGAACACGCAGTATTTT. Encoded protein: CASRPDRGNTQYF.